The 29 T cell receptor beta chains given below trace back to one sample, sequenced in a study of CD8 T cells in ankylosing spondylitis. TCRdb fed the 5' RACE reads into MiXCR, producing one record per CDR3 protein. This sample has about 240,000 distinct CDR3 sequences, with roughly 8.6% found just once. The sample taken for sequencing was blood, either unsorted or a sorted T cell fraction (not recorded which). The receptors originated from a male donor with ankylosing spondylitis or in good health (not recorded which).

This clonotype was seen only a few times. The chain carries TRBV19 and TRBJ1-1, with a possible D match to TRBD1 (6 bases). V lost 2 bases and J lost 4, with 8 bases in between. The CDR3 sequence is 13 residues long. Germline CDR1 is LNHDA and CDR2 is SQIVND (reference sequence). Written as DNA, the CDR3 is TGTGCCAGTAGTATACTAGGGGGCACTGAAGCTTTCTTT. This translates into CASSILGGTEAFF.

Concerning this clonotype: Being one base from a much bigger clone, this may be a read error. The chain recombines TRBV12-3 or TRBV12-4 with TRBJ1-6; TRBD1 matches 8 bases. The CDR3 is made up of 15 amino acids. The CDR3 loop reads CASSTQGAVNSPLRF. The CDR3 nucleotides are TGTGCCAGCAGCACCCAGGGGGCCGTAAATTCACCCCTCCGCTTT.

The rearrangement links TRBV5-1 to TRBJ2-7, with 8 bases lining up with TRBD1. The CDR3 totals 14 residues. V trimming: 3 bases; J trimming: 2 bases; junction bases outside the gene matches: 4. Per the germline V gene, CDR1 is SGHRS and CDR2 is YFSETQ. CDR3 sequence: CASSYLTGAYEQYF. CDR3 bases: TGCGCCAGCAGCTACTTGACAGGGGCCTACGAGCAGTACTTC.

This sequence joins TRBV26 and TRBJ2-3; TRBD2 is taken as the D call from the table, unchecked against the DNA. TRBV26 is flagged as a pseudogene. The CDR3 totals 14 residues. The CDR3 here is CAIGRGGPSDTQYF. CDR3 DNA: TGTGCCATCGGCCGCGGGGGGCCCTCAGATACGCAGTATTTT.

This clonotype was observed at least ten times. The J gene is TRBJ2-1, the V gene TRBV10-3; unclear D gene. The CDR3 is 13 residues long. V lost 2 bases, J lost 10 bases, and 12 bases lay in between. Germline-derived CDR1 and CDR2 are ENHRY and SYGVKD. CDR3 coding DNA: TGTGCCATCAGTGAGGTCCCGGAGTTAGAGCAGTTCTTC. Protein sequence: CAISEVPELEQFF.

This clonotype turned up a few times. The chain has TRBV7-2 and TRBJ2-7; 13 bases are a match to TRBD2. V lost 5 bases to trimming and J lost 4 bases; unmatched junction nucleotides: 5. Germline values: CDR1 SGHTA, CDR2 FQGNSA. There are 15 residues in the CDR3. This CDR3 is CASSMTSGRSYEQYF. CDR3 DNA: TGTGCCAGCAGCATGACTAGCGGGAGGTCTTACGAGCAGTACTTC.

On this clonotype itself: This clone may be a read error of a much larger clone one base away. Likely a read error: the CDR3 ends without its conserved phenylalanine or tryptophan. The CDR3 coding sequence is TGTGCCAGCAGCTTAGGACAAGAGACCCAGTACCTC. It is translated as CASSLGQETQYL. The chain employs TRBV7-9 and TRBJ2-5; no definite D call. The germline V and J ends were trimmed by 1 base and 2 bases, with 2 bases remaining between them. The CDR3 is 12 residues long. Germline-derived CDR1 and CDR2 are SEHNR and FQNEAQ (reference sequence).

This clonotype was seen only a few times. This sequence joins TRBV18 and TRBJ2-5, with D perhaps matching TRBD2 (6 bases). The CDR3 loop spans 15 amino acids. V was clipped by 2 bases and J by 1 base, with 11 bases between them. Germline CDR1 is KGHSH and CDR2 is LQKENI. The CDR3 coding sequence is TGTGCCAGCTCACCATACGGGAGCCCCCAAGAGACCCAGTACTTC. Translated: CASSPYGSPQETQYF.

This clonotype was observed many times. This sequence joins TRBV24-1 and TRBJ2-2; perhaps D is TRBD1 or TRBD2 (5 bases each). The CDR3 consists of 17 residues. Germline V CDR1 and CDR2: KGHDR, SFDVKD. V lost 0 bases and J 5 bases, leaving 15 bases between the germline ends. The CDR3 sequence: CATSDLGTLAGTGELFF. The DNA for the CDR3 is TGTGCCACCAGTGATTTGGGGACCCTTGCCGGGACCGGGGAGCTGTTTTTT.

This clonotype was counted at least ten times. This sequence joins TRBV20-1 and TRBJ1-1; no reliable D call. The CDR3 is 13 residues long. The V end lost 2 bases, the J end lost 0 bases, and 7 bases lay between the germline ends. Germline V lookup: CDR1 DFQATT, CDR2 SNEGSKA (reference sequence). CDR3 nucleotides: TGCAGTGCTAGAAGACACCTGAACACTGAAGCTTTCTTT. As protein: CSARRHLNTEAFF.

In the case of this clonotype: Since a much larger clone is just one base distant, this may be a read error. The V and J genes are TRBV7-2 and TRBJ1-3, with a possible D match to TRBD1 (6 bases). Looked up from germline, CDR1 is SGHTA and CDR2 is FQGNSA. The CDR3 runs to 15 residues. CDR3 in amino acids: CASSLEGGLGNAIYF. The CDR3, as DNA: TGTGCCAGCAGCTTAGAAGGGGGGCTGGGAAACGCCATATATTTT.

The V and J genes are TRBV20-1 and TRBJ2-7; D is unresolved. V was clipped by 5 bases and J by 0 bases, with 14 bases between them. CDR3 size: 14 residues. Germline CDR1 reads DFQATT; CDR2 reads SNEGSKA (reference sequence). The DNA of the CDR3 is TGCAGTGCTCACTGGAACGATCGCTCCTACGAGCAGTACTTC. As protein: CSAHWNDRSYEQYF.

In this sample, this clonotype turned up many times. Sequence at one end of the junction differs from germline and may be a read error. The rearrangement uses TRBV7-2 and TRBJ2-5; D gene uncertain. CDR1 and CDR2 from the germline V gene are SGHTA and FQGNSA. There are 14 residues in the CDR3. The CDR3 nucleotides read TGCGCCAGCAGCTTGGCCGGACCACAAGAGACCCAGTACTTC. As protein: CASSLAGPQETQYF.

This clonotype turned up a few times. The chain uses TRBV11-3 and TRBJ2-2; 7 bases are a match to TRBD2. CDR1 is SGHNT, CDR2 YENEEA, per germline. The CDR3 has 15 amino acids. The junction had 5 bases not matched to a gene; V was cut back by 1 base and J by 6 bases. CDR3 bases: TGTGCCAGCAGCTTAGCCAGCGGGATCGCCGGGGAGCTGTTTTTT. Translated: CASSLASGIAGELFF. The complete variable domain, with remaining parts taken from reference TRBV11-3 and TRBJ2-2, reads EAGVVQSPRYKIIEKKQPVAFWCNPISGHNTLYWYLQNLGQGPELLIRYENEEAVDDSQLPKDRFSAERLKGVDSTLKIQPAELGDSAVYLCASSLASGIAGELFFGEGSRLTVL.

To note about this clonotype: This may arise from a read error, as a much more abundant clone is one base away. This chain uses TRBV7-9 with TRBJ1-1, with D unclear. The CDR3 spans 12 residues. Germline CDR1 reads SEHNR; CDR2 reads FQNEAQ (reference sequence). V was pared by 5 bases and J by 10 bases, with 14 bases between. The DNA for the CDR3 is TGTGCCAGCAGCCTACCCCCTGGTACAGCTTTCTTT. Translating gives CASSLPPGTAFF.

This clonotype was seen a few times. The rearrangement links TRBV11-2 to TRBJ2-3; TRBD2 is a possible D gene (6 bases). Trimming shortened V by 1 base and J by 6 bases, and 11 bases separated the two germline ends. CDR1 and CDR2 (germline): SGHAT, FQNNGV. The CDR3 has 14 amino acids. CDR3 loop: CASSLVFGGDTQYF. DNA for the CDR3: TGTGCCAGCAGCTTAGTCTTCGGAGGGGATACGCAGTATTTT.

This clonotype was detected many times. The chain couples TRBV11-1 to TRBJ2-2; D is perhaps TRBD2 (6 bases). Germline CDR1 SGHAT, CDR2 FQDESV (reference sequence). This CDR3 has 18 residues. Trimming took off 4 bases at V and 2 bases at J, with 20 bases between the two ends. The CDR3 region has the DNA TGTGCCAGCAGCTCCTATAGCGGTCGGGGAGACAACACCGGGGAGCTGTTTTTT. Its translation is CASSSYSGRGDNTGELFF.

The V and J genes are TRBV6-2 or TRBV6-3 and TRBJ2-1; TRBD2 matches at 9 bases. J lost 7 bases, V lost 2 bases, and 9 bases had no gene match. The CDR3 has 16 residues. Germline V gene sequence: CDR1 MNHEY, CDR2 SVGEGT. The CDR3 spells CASSYMGSGSRNEQFF. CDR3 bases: TGTGCCAGCAGTTACATGGGTAGCGGGAGTAGGAATGAGCAGTTCTTC.

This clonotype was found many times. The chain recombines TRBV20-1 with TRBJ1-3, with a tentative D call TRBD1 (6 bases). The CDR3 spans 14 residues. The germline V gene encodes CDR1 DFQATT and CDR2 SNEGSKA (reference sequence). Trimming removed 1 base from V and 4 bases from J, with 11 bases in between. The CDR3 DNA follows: TGCAGTGCTAGAGGAGTGACAGGAGGAAACACCATATATTTT. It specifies CSARGVTGGNTIYF.

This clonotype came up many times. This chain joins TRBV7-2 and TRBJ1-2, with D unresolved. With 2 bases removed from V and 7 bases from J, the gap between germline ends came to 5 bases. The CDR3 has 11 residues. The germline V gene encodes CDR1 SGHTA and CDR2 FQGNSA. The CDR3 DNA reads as TGTGCCAGCAGCTTAAAACGTGGCTACACCTTC. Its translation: CASSLKRGYTF. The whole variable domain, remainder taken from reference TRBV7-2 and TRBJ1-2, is GAGVSQSPSNKVTEKGKDVELRCDPISGHTALYWYRQSLGQGLEFLIYFQGNSAPDKSGLPSDRFSAERTGGSVSTLTIQRTQQEDSAVYLCASSLKRGYTFGSGTRLTVV.

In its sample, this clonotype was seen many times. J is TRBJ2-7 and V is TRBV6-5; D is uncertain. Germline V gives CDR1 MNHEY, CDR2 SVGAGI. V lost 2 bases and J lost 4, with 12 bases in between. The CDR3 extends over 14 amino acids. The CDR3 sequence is CASSYRRAYYEQYF. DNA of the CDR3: TGTGCCAGCAGTTACCGCCGGGCCTATTACGAGCAGTACTTC.

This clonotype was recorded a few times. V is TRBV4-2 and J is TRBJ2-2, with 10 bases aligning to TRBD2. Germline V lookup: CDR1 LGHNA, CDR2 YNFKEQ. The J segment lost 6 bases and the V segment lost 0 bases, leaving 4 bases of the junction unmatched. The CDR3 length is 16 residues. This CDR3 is CASSQDPAGGPGELFF. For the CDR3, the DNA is TGTGCCAGCAGCCAAGATCCAGCGGGAGGGCCCGGGGAGCTGTTTTTT.

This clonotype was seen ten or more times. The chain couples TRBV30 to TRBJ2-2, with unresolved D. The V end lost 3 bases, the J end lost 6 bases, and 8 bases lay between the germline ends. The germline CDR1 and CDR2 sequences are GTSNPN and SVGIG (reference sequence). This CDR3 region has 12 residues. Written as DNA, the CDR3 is TGTGCCTGGAGCTATGTGTCCGGGGAGCTGTTTTTT. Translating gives CAWSYVSGELFF.

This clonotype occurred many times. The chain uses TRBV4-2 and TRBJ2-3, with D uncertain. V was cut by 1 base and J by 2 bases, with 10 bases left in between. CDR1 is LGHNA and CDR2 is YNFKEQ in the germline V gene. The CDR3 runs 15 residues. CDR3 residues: CASSQGSRNTDTQYF. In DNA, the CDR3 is TGTGCCAGCAGCCAAGGTAGCAGAAACACAGATACGCAGTATTTT.

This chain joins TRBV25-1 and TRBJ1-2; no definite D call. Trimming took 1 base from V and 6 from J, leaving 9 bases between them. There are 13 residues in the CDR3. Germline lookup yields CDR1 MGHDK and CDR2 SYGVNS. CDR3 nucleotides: TGTGCCAGCAGTGAATCTGGTAGGGATGGCTACACCTTC. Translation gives CASSESGRDGYTF.

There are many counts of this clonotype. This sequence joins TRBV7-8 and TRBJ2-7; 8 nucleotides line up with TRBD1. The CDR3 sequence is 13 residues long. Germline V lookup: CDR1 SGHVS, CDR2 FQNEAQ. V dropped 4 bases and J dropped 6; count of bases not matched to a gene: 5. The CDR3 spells CASSSRGQGEQYF. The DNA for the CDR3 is TGTGCCAGCAGCTCCAGGGGGCAAGGCGAGCAGTACTTC.

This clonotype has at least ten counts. CDR3 region: CASSPLPLKSEQFF. The DNA for the CDR3 is TGTGCCAGCAGCCCGCTGCCTCTAAAGAGTGAGCAGTTCTTC. The chain joins TRBV7-2 to TRBJ2-1; the D is unclear. CDR3 size: 14 residues. CDR1 is SGHTA, CDR2 FQGNSA, per germline. The V and J ends lost 5 bases and 9 bases respectively, with 17 bases between them.

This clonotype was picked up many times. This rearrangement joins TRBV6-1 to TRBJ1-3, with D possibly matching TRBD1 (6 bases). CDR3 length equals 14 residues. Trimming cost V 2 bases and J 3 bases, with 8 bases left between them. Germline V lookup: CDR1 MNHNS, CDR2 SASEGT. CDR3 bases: TGTGCCAGCAGTGAATCAGGGGTTGGAAACACCATATATTTT. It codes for CASSESGVGNTIYF.

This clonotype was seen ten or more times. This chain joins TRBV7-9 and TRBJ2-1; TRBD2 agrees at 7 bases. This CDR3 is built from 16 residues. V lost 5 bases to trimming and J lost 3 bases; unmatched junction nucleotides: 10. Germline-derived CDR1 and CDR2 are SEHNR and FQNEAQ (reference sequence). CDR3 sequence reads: CASSRTGTKNYNEQFF. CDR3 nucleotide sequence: TGTGCCAGCAGCCGGACCGGGACTAAAAACTACAATGAGCAGTTCTTC.